This TCR beta chain was recovered during a study of Tregs in tolerant kidney transplant recipients. Note on this clone: What it recognizes is unknown.

CD4+CD25+CD127- Tregs, CD4+CD25- non-Tregs, CD4 and CD8 cells were sorted. The germline gives CDR1 MNHNS, CDR2 SASEGT. With 4 bases removed from V and 2 bases from J, the gap between germline ends came to 11 bases. The length of the CDR3 is 15 residues. Clones were sequenced by immunoSEQ multiplex PCR, and TCRdb holds only the in-frame ones, with some missing. The table records some 250,000 clones, approximately 84% of them present only once. General observations from the study: No direct test of biological reproducibility was done here. Findings come from small patient numbers and require larger validation.

Sequencing was carried out using CD4+ T cells from blood. The TCR comes from a human donor in good health. V gene TRBV6-1 combines with J gene TRBJ2-2, with a weak D call TRBD1 (6 bases). For the CDR3, the DNA is TGTGCCAGCAGTGGGCGGACAGTAAACACCGGGGAGCTGTTTTTT. It translates to CASSGRTVNTGELFF.